This TCR beta chain was identified during a study of blood T cell repertoires in COVID-19. About the research overall: The study drew acute and convalescent COVID-19 samples from the United States, Italy and Spain. The analysed material was cDNA or gDNA that came from T cells, B-cell-depleted T cells, or PBMCs.

The CDR3 runs 14 residues. The V end lost 3 bases, the J end lost 4 bases, and 12 bases lay between the germline ends. Germline-derived CDR1 and CDR2 are SNHLY and FYNNEI. How the authors handled the data: Amplification from reference gene primers served as the basis for estimated nucleated cell counts. Clones were read by immunoSEQ multiplex PCR, and TCRdb kept only the in-frame ones, dropping some. V, J and clone size were drawn from that table, and D and trimming were deduced from the DNA. The data show tens of thousands of clones, 75% to 85% seen once. The clonotype comes from a woman aged 80 or over with acute or convalescent COVID-19. Material: peripheral blood. The rearrangement uses TRBV2 and TRBJ2-5; maybe TRBD1 (5 bases). CDR3 bases: TGTGCCAGCAGTGAGGGCAGGGCTGGAGAGACCCAGTACTTC. It encodes CASSEGRAGETQYF.